Listed here are 16 T cell receptor beta chains from one sample, sequenced in a study of post-analysis software for immune sequencing data. Study conclusions and caveats: Compared with controls, patients had more of about 5 TRBV segments, including TRBV5-6, TRBV5-1 and TRBV20-1.

These receptors lack a known antigen. Tagging with unique molecular identifiers was a feature of the TCR beta cDNA libraries. TCRdb reprocessed the PCR reads with MiXCR, giving one entry per CDR3 protein. The table shows some 690,000 distinct CDR3 sequences, with roughly 27% occurring only once. Sequences were obtained from blood. The receptors here all came from a girl aged 5 to 17 with multiple sclerosis.

The V call is TRBV28, the J call TRBJ2-7, with 13 bases fitting TRBD2. CDR3 size: 16 residues. With 5 bases clipped from V and 5 bases from J, the junction kept 9 bases outside the gene matches. CDR1 and CDR2 from the germline V gene are MDHEN and SYDVKM. The CDR3 spells CASSGPGLAGFNEQYF. CDR3 coding DNA: TGTGCCAGCAGTGGGCCGGGACTAGCGGGATTCAACGAGCAGTACTTC.

This clonotype appeared many times. The chain links TRBV7-2 to TRBJ2-7; 13 bases align to TRBD2. Germline assignment: CDR1 SGHTA and CDR2 FQGNSA. This CDR3 has 15 amino acids. V trimming: 6 bases; J trimming: 7 bases; junction bases outside the gene matches: 9. The CDR3: CASRETSGRSGEQYF. The DNA for the CDR3 is TGTGCCAGCAGAGAGACTAGCGGGAGGTCGGGGGAGCAGTACTTC.

The sample holds a few counts of this clonotype. The gene calls are TRBV7-2 and TRBJ1-2; no clear D gene. In germline, CDR1 is SGHTA, CDR2 FQGNSA. Trimming left V 5 bases short and J 8 bases short, with 18 bases between. The CDR3 length is 14 residues. CDR3 bases: TGTGCCAGCAGCATACCAGGAGGGTTCTGGGGCTACACCTTC. This gives the protein CASSIPGGFWGYTF.

This rearrangement joins TRBV2 to TRBJ2-5; 8 nucleotides agree with TRBD2. Germline CDR1 SNHLY, CDR2 FYNNEI. The CDR3 spans 16 residues. The junction had 15 bases not matched to a gene; V was cut back by 7 bases and J by 5 bases. The CDR3 coding sequence is TGTGCCAGCAAAAAGACCGGGACTAGTCTTTTGGAGACCCAGTACTTC. Residues: CASKKTGTSLLETQYF.

The V call is TRBV20-1, the J call TRBJ1-2; unclear D gene. V lost 6 bases to trimming and J lost 7 bases, with 12 bases between them. CDR3 length: 11 residues. Germline values: CDR1 DFQATT, CDR2 SNEGSKA (reference sequence). As DNA, the CDR3 is TGCAGTGCCCAACCCCCGCTTGGCTACACCTTC. This translates into CSAQPPLGYTF.

The chain employs TRBV28 and TRBJ2-1; 10 bases are a match to TRBD2. This CDR3 spans 16 amino acids. With V trimmed by 3 bases and J by 10 bases, 12 bases remained unmatched. From germline, CDR1 is MDHEN and CDR2 SYDVKM. CDR3 bases: TGTGCCAGCAGTTTGGTGACTAGCGGGTCCCGCTTGGAGCAGTTCTTC. It is translated as CASSLVTSGSRLEQFF.

The chain recombines TRBV29-1 with TRBJ2-5, with D unresolved. This CDR3 spans 13 amino acids. Looked up from germline, CDR1 is SQVTM and CDR2 is ANQGSEA. Trimming removed 5 bases from V and 5 bases from J, with 15 bases in between. This CDR3 reads CSVLWTLGETQYF. The CDR3 DNA reads TGCAGCGTTCTTTGGACCCTGGGGGAGACCCAGTACTTC.

This clonotype has only a few counts. The CDR3 coding sequence is TGTGCCAGCAGCCTAGGGGCTGTCCGGGAGAGCACAGATACGCAGTATTTT. Translated: CASSLGAVRESTDTQYF. V and J are TRBV11-2 and TRBJ2-3; perhaps TRBD2 as D (6 bases). With 5 bases removed from V and 0 bases from J, the gap between germline ends came to 18 bases. This CDR3 spans 17 amino acids. Germline V gene lookup returns CDR1 SGHAT and CDR2 FQNNGV.

This clonotype was recorded a few times. This sequence joins TRBV7-9 and TRBJ1-6, with a possible D match to TRBD1 (5 bases). The CDR3 is 13 amino acids. V was cut by 11 bases and J by 7 bases, with 15 bases left in between. Germline V gene data show CDR1 as SEHNR and CDR2 as FQNEAQ (reference sequence). The CDR3 is CAVAQTVNSPLHF. For the CDR3, the DNA is TGTGCCGTCGCGCAGACAGTGAATTCACCCCTCCACTTT.

The CDR3, as DNA: TGTGCCAGCAGCGTGGGGGGGACAGCAGCTCCCTATGGCTACACCTTC. It specifies CASSVGGTAAPYGYTF. The rearrangement uses TRBV9 and TRBJ1-2; the match to TRBD1 covers 7 bases. From germline, CDR1 is SGDLS and CDR2 YYNGEE. V shed 2 bases, J shed 4 bases, and the junction held 11 bases outside the gene matches. CDR3 length equals 16 residues. The full variable domain, rest sourced from reference TRBV9 and TRBJ1-2, is DSGVTQTPKHLITATGQRVTLRCSPRSGDLSVYWYQQSLDQGLQFLIQYYNGEERAKGNILERFSAQQFPDLHSELNLSSLELGDSALYFCASSVGGTAAPYGYTFGSGTRLTVV.

The V and J genes are TRBV20-1 and TRBJ2-3; 9 bases map to TRBD2. The CDR3 totals 16 residues. Germline V CDR1 and CDR2: DFQATT, SNEGSKA (reference sequence). Trimming removed 6 bases from V and 2 bases from J; junction bases left unmatched: 12. CDR3 nucleotides: TGCAGTGCCACCATGGTGGGGACTAGCTTCACAGATACGCAGTATTTT. It encodes CSATMVGTSFTDTQYF.

This clonotype was seen more than once but under ten times. The genes are TRBV9 and TRBJ2-1; TRBD2 agrees at 11 bases. The CDR3 is 14 residues long. The J segment lost 4 bases and the V segment lost 8 bases, leaving 5 bases of the junction unmatched. Looked up from germline, CDR1 is SGDLS and CDR2 is YYNGEE. CDR3 loop: CASGSGRAYNEQFF. The CDR3 nucleotides are TGTGCCAGTGGTAGCGGGAGGGCGTACAATGAGCAGTTCTTC.

In this sample, this clonotype turned up a few times. V is TRBV28 and J is TRBJ1-5, with no clear D. The germline CDR1 and CDR2 sequences are MDHEN and SYDVKM. This CDR3 has 14 residues. Trimming cost V 6 bases and J 0 bases, with 9 bases left between them. Here the CDR3 reads CASRGGYSNQPQHF. CDR3 sequence (DNA): TGTGCCAGCAGAGGCGGATATAGCAATCAGCCCCAGCATTTT.

The genes are TRBV20-1 and TRBJ1-1, with D unclear. Trimming stripped 1 base from V and 1 base from J, with 7 bases between. The CDR3 has 13 amino acids. Germline V CDR1 and CDR2: DFQATT, SNEGSKA (reference sequence). In DNA form, the CDR3 reads TGCAGTGCTAGAGGGGTAACGAACACTGAAGCTTTCTTT. Translated, it gives CSARGVTNTEAFF.

This clonotype was seen a few times. The chain carries TRBV20-1 and TRBJ2-5; D gene ambiguous. Trimming removed 6 bases at V and 5 bases at J, with 16 bases between. The CDR3 length is 13 residues. Per germline, CDR1 DFQATT and CDR2 SNEGSKA (reference sequence). Here the CDR3 DNA reads TGCAGTGCCGACACAGCTTTCGGGGAGACCCAGTACTTC. It specifies CSADTAFGETQYF.

This clonotype was found a few times. The chain recombines TRBV10-2 with TRBJ1-2; a possible D gene is TRBD1 (5 bases). Trimming took 3 bases from V and 3 from J, leaving 8 bases between them. The CDR3 loop spans 13 amino acids. Germline values: CDR1 WSHSY, CDR2 SAAADI. CDR3 residues: CASSDRGYYGYTF. The CDR3 nucleotides are TGCGCCAGCAGTGATCGGGGGTACTATGGCTACACCTTC.